These T cell receptor beta chains were read from a single sample in a study of blood T cell repertoires in COVID-19. Libraries were prepared by immunoSEQ multiplex PCR; TCRdb keeps only in-frame clonotypes and omits some of them. The sample consists of 200,000 to 300,000 clones, about four fifths of them appearing once. The sequenced sample consisted of peripheral blood. These TCRs come from a woman older than 75 with acute or convalescent COVID-19. Both conserved end residues are part of each CDR3. D genes are given only for firm matches.

>-|TRBJ1-1|TRBV27
CASSFGVEGRVEAFF
>-|TRBJ1-4|TRBV2
CASSEAQAPTLLFF
>-|TRBJ1-4|TRBV19
CASSIGGKGDEKLFF
>-|TRBJ1-4|TRBV6-5
CASSYDSGGNEKLFF
>TRBD2|TRBJ2-7|TRBV5-4
CASSFGGAGYEQYF
>-|TRBJ1-2|TRBV15
CATSPGGPTGLGYTF
>TRBD1|TRBJ1-4|TRBV18
CASSPDRVGEKLFF
>-|TRBJ2-2|TRBV11-2
CASSLVVAGELFF
>TRBD1|TRBJ2-6|TRBV5-1
CASKQGAGANVLTF
>-|TRBJ2-7|TRBV7-2
CASSLTQNRGGSRTKQYF
>TRBD1|TRBJ1-3|TRBV6-5
CASTGQGASGNTIYF
>-|TRBJ1-6|TRBV30
CAWSGQGGYDSPLHF
>-|TRBJ1-6|TRBV27
CASNPAGENSPLHF
>-|TRBJ2-3|TRBV24-1
CATSGGFNGGSTDTQYF
>-|TRBJ1-1|TRBV6-5
CASSSRGGTDTEAFF
>-|TRBJ1-4|TRBV5-1
CASSPLVSGRNEKLFF
>TRBD1|TRBJ1-1|TRBV14
CASSRRQGAVNTEAFF
>-|TRBJ2-5|TRBV7-2
CASSLDGRVAETQYF
>-|TRBJ1-4|TRBV28
CASSLAGITEKLFF
>TRBD1|TRBJ1-3|TRBV6-5
CASLTGGVNTIYF
>-|TRBJ2-2|TRBV7-9
CASSLFFTGELFF
>TRBD2|TRBJ2-5|TRBV7-2
CASSLGSPSGGSQETQYF
>TRBD2|TRBJ2-1|TRBV30
CALSSVGGYYNEQFF
>-|TRBJ1-3|TRBV11-3
CASSTGSSGNTIYF
>TRBD1|TRBJ1-6|TRBV7-8
CASSLAQGAHNSPLHF
>-|TRBJ1-2|TRBV3-1/TRBV3-2
CASSQDTGYGYTF
>-|TRBJ1-5|TRBV25-1
CASSWGHRQVTYQPQHF
>TRBD1|TRBJ1-5|TRBV11-2
CASSLDRVNQPQHF
>-|TRBJ2-7|TRBV11-2
CASSLSGYEQYF
>TRBD2|TRBJ2-5|TRBV6-5
CASTTAGLKGETQYF
>-|TRBJ2-7|TRBV20-1
CSASEGYEQYF
>TRBD2|TRBJ2-1|TRBV10-1
CASSEGVAGGRNEQFF
>-|TRBJ1-2|TRBV28
CASSLTTPGGYTF
>-|TRBJ1-1|TRBV27
CASSEQGMVTEAFF
>-|TRBJ2-1|TRBV3-1/TRBV3-2
CASSQAETQQFF
>-|TRBJ2-2|TRBV6-5
CASRPGLNTGELFF
>TRBD1|TRBJ2-7|TRBV11-2
CASSSTGAPYEQYF
>TRBD1|TRBJ2-7|TRBV4-1
CASSQDLGDRAYEQYF
>TRBD2|TRBJ2-3|TRBV5-1
CASSLGLAGGPSTDTQYF
>TRBD2|TRBJ2-2|TRBV9
CASSVDEGRGTGELFF
>-|TRBJ1-1|TRBV10-3
CAITLDRQTEAFF
>-|TRBJ1-2|TRBV2
CASTSRDTYGYTF
>TRBD1|TRBJ1-1|TRBV6-5
CASSYSRTGPTEAFF
>-|TRBJ2-3|TRBV7-6
CASSLDRGIGTDTQYF
>TRBD1|TRBJ1-2|TRBV6-1
CASSEAAGGGGYTF
>-|TRBJ1-3|TRBV5-4
CASSQALGDTIYF
>TRBD1|TRBJ1-5|TRBV27
CASSSGQYSNQPQHF
>-|TRBJ2-2|TRBV6-2/TRBV6-3
CASSPILSLAGLNTGELFF
>-|TRBJ1-1|TRBV28
CASSLPPGGMNTEAFF